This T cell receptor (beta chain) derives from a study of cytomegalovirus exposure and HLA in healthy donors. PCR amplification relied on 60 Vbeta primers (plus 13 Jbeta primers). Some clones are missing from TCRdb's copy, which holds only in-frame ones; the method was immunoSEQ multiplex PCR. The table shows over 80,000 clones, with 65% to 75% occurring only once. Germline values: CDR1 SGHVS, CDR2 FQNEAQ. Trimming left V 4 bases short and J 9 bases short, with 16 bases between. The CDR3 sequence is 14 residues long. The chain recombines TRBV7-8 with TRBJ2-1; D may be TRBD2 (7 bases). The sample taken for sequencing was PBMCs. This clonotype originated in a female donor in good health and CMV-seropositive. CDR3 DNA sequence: TGTGCCAGCAGCTCTGGGGGGGGGCTCTTTGAGCAGTTCTTC. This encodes CASSSGGGLFEQFF.